The 16 T cell receptor beta chains below come from one sample, sequenced in a study of naive and memory T cell subsets. Study conclusions and caveats: Especially in CD8 cells, naive repertoires contained a few larger clonotypes, possibly CD45RA-re-expressing memory cells.

No antigen is known for these receptors. The beta constant-region primer was an equimolar mix of two oligonucleotides covering TRBC1 and TRBC2. Ligated cDNA was amplified by four rounds of PCR with nested alpha and beta constant-region primers and SP2. TCRdb reprocessed the UMI-ligation and nested PCR reads via MiXCR and lists one record per CDR3 protein. The data hold 95,000 to 110,000 distinct CDR3 sequences, with about 15% observed a single time. Sequenced sample: naive CD8+ T cells from blood. These receptors were collected from a human donor in good health.

CDR3 bases: TGTGCCAGCAGCTTAGACGTTAGGTCAGGGACTAACTATGGCTACACCTTC. Protein: CASSLDVRSGTNYGYTF. The V and J genes are TRBV7-2 and TRBJ1-2; maybe TRBD1 (5 bases). V was clipped by 1 base and J by 0 bases, with 15 bases between them. Germline V gene sequence: CDR1 SGHTA, CDR2 FQGNSA. This CDR3 is 17 amino acids long.

This clonotype has only a few counts. This chain uses TRBV2 with TRBJ2-5, with TRBD2 matching 8 bases. The CDR3 runs to 16 residues. Germline trimming cut 4 bases from V and 2 bases from J; bases unmatched to any gene: 9. Germline CDR1 is SNHLY and CDR2 is FYNNEI. The CDR3 nucleotides are TGTGCCAGCAGTGGGACTAGCTTAAAGACGCAAGAGACCCAGTACTTC. Its translation: CASSGTSLKTQETQYF. The complete variable domain, with remaining parts taken from reference TRBV2 and TRBJ2-5, reads EPEVTQTPSHQVTQMGQEVILRCVPISNHLYFYWYRQILGQKVEFLVSFYNNEISEKSEIFDDQFSVERPDGSNFTLKIRSTKLEDSAMYFCASSGTSLKTQETQYFGPGTRLLVL.

This clonotype was detected only a few times. The chain links TRBV4-3 to TRBJ2-3; D is unresolved. V shed 0 bases and J shed 6 bases, with 10 bases lying between them. There are 14 residues in the CDR3. CDR1 and CDR2 (germline): LGHNA, YSLEER. CDR3 in amino acids: CASSQDASQDTQYF. The CDR3 nucleotides read TGCGCCAGCAGCCAAGATGCAAGCCAGGATACGCAGTATTTT.

This clonotype was observed at least ten times. The chain has TRBV24-1 and TRBJ2-3; no firm D call. V dropped 1 base and J dropped 8 bases, with 9 bases sitting between them. Germline CDR1 KGHDR, CDR2 SFDVKD. The CDR3 runs to 13 residues. The CDR3 here is CATSDFRKPTQYF. CDR3 bases: TGTGCCACCAGTGATTTTAGGAAGCCTACGCAGTATTTT.

This clonotype has only a few counts. The rearrangement links TRBV28 to TRBJ2-3, with 11 bases that match TRBD2. Germline assignment: CDR1 MDHEN and CDR2 SYDVKM. After removal of 6 bases from V and 4 bases from J, the junction contained 6 bases not matched to a gene. This CDR3 contains 15 residues. This CDR3 reads CASSRTSGSADTQYF. For the CDR3, the DNA is TGTGCCAGCAGCCGAACTAGCGGGAGTGCAGATACGCAGTATTTT.

This clonotype was seen a few times. The chain links TRBV27 to TRBJ1-2; 7 positions match TRBD1. Germline assignment: CDR1 MNHEY and CDR2 SMNVEV (reference sequence). The CDR3 is 16 residues long. The ends lost 5 bases at V and 5 bases at J; junction bases unmatched: 14. Here the CDR3 DNA reads TGTGCCAGCAGTCCCCAGGGGGGGGGGCTGGCGTATGGCTACACCTTC. It encodes CASSPQGGGLAYGYTF.

As concerns this clonotype: This clone may be a read error of a much larger clone one base away. The gene calls are TRBV9 and TRBJ2-3; tentative D call: TRBD1 (6 bases). The CDR3 extends over 16 amino acids. The germline V gene encodes CDR1 SGDLS and CDR2 YYNGEE. The CDR3: CASSVPGQKSTYTQYF. For the CDR3, the DNA is TGTGCCAGCAGCGTACCAGGACAGAAAAGCACATATACGCAGTATTTT.

This clonotype was seen only a few times. The CDR3 sequence is CASSVADNNEQFF. In DNA form, the CDR3 reads TGTGCCAGCAGCGTAGCCGACAACAATGAGCAGTTCTTC. V gene TRBV9 combines with J gene TRBJ2-1; no clear D gene. Per the germline V gene, CDR1 is SGDLS and CDR2 is YYNGEE. V was cut by 0 bases and J by 5 bases, with 6 bases left in between. The CDR3 is 13 amino acids.

This clonotype was observed a handful of times. The rearrangement joins TRBV29-1 to TRBJ2-1, with 12 bases fitting TRBD2. The germline gives CDR1 SQVTM, CDR2 ANQGSEA. V was pared by 2 bases and J by 9 bases, with 11 bases of the junction left unmatched. The CDR3 length is 16 residues. The chain's CDR3 is CSVETGTSGFASEQFF. The CDR3 region has the DNA TGCAGCGTTGAAACGGGGACTAGCGGGTTCGCCTCTGAGCAGTTCTTC.

Written as DNA, the CDR3 is TGTGCCACCAGACAGGGCCGGGGCCAAGAGACCCAGTACTTC. Protein product: CATRQGRGQETQYF. This sequence joins TRBV10-3 and TRBJ2-5; TRBD1 agrees at 7 bases. With 10 bases clipped from V and 1 base from J, the junction kept 9 bases outside the gene matches. Germline CDR1 reads ENHRY; CDR2 reads SYGVKD. The CDR3 sequence is 14 residues long.

This clonotype was seen ten or more times. The chain joins TRBV11-2 to TRBJ2-7, with 7 bases identical to TRBD1. Per the germline V gene, CDR1 is SGHAT and CDR2 is FQNNGV. This CDR3 region has 13 residues. Germline trimming cut 8 bases from V and 5 bases from J; bases unmatched to any gene: 9. The CDR3 loop reads CASGVEGADEQYF. The CDR3 region has the DNA TGTGCCAGCGGGGTAGAGGGGGCGGACGAGCAGTACTTC.

This clonotype showed up just once. The chain recombines TRBV28 with TRBJ1-2; 9 bases align to TRBD1. The CDR3 has 14 residues. Germline V CDR1 and CDR2: MDHEN, SYDVKM. J was trimmed by 4 bases and V by 3 bases; bases with no gene match: 3. The CDR3 sequence: CASSFRGQGYGYTF. The CDR3 DNA reads as TGTGCCAGCAGTTTCCGGGGACAGGGCTATGGCTACACCTTC.

This clonotype was seen at least ten times. J is TRBJ2-2 and V is TRBV29-1; no clear D gene. V shed 6 bases and J shed 0 bases, with 8 bases lying between them. Germline assignment: CDR1 SQVTM and CDR2 ANQGSEA. CDR3 length equals 13 residues. The CDR3 spells CSVQETNTGELFF. The DNA of the CDR3 is TGCAGCGTCCAAGAGACGAACACCGGGGAGCTGTTTTTT.

This clonotype was counted between two and nine times. The V call is TRBV12-3 or TRBV12-4, the J call TRBJ2-1; 8 positions agree with TRBD1. V trimming: 3 bases; J trimming: 10 bases; junction bases outside the gene matches: 2. The CDR3 length is 12 residues. CDR3 amino acids: CASSFGTGEQFF. In DNA form, the CDR3 reads TGTGCCAGCAGTTTTGGGACAGGCGAGCAGTTCTTC.

The J gene is TRBJ2-7, the V gene TRBV9, with 7 nucleotides matching TRBD1. Trimming cost V 4 bases and J 2 bases; bases outside gene matches: 9. This CDR3 is 15 amino acids long. Germline V gene lookup returns CDR1 SGDLS and CDR2 YYNGEE. CDR3 loop: CASSSTGDPPYEQYF. CDR3 coding DNA: TGTGCCAGCAGCTCCACAGGGGACCCTCCCTACGAGCAGTACTTC.

The V and J genes are TRBV5-1 and TRBJ2-5, with TRBD2 matching over 12 bases. The CDR3 sequence is 15 residues long. Germline V gives CDR1 SGHRS, CDR2 YFSETQ. The J segment lost 4 bases and the V segment lost 3 bases, leaving 4 bases of the junction unmatched. The CDR3 DNA sequence: TGCGCCAGCAGCTCTAGCGGGGGGGCCGTAGAGACCCAGTACTTC. As protein: CASSSSGGAVETQYF.